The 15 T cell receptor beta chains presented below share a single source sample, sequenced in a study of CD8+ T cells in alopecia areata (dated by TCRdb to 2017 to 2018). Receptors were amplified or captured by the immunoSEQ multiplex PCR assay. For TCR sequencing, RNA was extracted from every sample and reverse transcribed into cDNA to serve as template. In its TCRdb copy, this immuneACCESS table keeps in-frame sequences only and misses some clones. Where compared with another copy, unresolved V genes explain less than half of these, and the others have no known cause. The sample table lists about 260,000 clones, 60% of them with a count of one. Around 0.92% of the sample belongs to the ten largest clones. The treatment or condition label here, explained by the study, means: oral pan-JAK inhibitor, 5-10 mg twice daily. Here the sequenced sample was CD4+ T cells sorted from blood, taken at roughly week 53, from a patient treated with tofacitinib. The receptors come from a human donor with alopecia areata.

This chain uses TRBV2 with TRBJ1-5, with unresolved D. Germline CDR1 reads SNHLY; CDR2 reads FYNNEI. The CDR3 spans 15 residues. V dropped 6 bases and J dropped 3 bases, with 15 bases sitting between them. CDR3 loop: CASSDGSRFNQPQHF. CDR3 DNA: TGTGCCAGCAGCGACGGGAGTCGGTTCAATCAGCCCCAGCATTTT.

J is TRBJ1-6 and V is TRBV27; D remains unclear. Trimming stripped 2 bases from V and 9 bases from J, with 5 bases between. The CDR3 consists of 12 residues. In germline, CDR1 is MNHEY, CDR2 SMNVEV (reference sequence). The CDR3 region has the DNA TGTGCCAGCAGTTTAACCAGTTCACCCCTCCACTTT. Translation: CASSLTSSPLHF.

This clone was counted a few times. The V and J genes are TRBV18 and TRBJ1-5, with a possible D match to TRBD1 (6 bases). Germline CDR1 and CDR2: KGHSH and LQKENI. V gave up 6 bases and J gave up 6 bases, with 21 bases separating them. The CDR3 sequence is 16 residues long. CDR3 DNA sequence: TGTGCCAGCTCCCCCGCCTCGAGGGGGTCGAGTCAGCCCCAGCATTTT. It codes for CASSPASRGSSQPQHF.

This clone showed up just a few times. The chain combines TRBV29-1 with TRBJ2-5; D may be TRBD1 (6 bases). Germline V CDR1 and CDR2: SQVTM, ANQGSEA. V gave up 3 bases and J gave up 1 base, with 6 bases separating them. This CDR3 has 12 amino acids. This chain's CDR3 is CSVEDSQETQYF. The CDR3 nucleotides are TGCAGCGTTGAGGACAGCCAAGAGACCCAGTACTTC.

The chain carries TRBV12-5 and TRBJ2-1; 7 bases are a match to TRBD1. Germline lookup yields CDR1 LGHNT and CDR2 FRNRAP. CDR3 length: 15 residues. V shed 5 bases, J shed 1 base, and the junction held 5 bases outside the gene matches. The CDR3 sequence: CASGPRDSSYNEQFF. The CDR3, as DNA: TGTGCTAGTGGTCCTAGGGACAGTTCCTACAATGAGCAGTTCTTC.

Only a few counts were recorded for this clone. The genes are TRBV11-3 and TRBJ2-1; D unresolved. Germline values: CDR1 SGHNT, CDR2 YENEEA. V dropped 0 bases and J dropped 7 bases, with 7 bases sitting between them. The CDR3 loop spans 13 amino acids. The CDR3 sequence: CASSLDAWNEQFF. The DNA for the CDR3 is TGTGCCAGCAGCTTAGATGCTTGGAATGAGCAGTTCTTC.

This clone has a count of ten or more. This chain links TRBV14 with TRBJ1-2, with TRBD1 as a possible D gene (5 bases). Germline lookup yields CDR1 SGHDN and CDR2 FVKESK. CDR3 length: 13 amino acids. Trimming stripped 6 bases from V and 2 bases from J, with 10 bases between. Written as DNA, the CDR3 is TGTGCCAGCAGTCGACAGAGAAACTATGGCTACACCTTC. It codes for CASSRQRNYGYTF.

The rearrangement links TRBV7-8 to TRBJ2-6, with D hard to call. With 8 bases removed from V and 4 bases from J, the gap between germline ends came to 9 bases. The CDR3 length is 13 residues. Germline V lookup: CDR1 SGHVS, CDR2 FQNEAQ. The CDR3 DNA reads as TGTGCCAGCCGCGCGCGAGGGGCCAACGTCCTGACTTTC. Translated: CASRARGANVLTF.

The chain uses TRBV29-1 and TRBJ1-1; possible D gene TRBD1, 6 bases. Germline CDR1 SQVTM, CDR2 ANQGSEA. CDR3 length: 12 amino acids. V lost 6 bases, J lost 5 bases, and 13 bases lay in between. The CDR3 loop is CSVSPGETEAFF. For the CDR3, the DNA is TGCAGCGTGAGCCCAGGGGAAACTGAAGCTTTCTTT.

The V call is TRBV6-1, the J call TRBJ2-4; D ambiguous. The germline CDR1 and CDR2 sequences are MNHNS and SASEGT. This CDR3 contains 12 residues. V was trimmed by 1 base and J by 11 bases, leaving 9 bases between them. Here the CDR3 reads CASSEEPPLQYF. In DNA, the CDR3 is TGTGCCAGCAGTGAAGAGCCCCCCCTTCAGTACTTC.

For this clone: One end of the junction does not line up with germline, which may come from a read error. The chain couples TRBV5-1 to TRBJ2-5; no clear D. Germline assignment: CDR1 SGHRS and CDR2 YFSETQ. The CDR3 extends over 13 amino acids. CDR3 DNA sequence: TGCGCCAGCACCTTGGGATCCCAAGAGACCCAGTACTTC. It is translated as CASTLGSQETQYF.

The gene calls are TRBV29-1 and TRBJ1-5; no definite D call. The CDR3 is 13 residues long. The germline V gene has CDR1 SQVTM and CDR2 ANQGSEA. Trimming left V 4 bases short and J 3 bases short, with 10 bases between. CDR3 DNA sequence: TGCAGCGTTGTCCTGAGACCCAATCAGCCCCAGCATTTT. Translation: CSVVLRPNQPQHF.

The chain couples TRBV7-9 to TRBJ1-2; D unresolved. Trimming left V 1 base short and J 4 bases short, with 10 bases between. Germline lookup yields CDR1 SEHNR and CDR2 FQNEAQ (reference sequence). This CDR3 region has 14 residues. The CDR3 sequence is CASSLVAATYGYTF. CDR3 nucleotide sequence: TGTGCCAGCAGCTTAGTTGCAGCCACCTATGGCTACACCTTC.

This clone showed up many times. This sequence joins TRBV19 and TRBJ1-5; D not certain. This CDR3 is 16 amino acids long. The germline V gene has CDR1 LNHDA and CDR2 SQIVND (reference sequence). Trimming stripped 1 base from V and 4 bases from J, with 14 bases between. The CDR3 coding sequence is TGTGCCAGTAGTATAGCTAGGCGCATTCCGAATCAGCCCCAGCATTTT. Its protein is CASSIARRIPNQPQHF. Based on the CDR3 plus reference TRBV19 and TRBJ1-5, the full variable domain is DGGITQSPKYLFRKEGQNVTLSCEQNLNHDAMYWYRQDPGQGLRLIYYSQIVNDFQKGDIAEGYSVSREKKESFPLTVTSAQKNPTAFYLCASSIARRIPNQPQHFGDGTRLSIL.

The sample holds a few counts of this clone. CDR3 bases: TGTGCCAGCAGTCTCTCCGATACGCAGTATTTT. It encodes CASSLSDTQYF. The gene calls are TRBV2 and TRBJ2-3, with D unclear. Trimming took 5 bases from V and 6 from J, leaving 6 bases between them. The CDR3 sequence is 11 residues long. Germline V gene data show CDR1 as SNHLY and CDR2 as FYNNEI.